The 32 T cell receptor beta chains in this list originate from one sample, sequenced in a study of blood T cells in healthy people across ages. A J-beta primer mix and a sample-barcoded 5' primer were used in a second PCR of roughly 7 to 12 cycles. MiXCR, applied by TCRdb to the 5' RACE reads, yields one record per CDR3 protein. The table records approximately 810,000 distinct CDR3 sequences, approximately 35% of them present only once. The source material was blood. The receptors come from a young man in good health.

This clonotype was counted a single time. This sequence joins TRBV6-5 and TRBJ2-5; D unresolved. The assigned J gene may be wrong: the sequence end matches TRBJ2-4 better. Germline V gene data show CDR1 as MNHEY and CDR2 as SVGAGI. The CDR3 loop spans 16 amino acids. The CDR3 DNA is TGTGCCAGCAGTTCCCGCAACAGAGCCCACAAAAACATTCAGTACTTC. It is translated as CASSSRNRAHKNIQYF.

This clonotype appeared many times. This chain connects TRBV20-1 to TRBJ1-2; no definite D call. There are 13 residues in the CDR3. Germline CDR1 DFQATT, CDR2 SNEGSKA (reference sequence). Deletions cut 0 bases from V and 5 bases from J, with 10 bases between. The CDR3 reads CSARDLRSYGYTF. CDR3 nucleotides: TGCAGTGCTAGAGATCTGCGTTCTTATGGCTACACCTTC.

This clonotype turned up a few times. This rearrangement joins TRBV9 to TRBJ2-7; D is ambiguous. With the DNA end fitting TRBJ2-5 better, the J assignment may be wrong. Germline V CDR1 and CDR2: SGDLS, YYNGEE. The CDR3 runs to 15 residues. The CDR3 nucleotides are TGTGCCAGCACCGTTTCCCCCGTCGGGTGGGAGACCCAGTACTTC. Its protein is CASTVSPVGWETQYF.

This clonotype has only one observation. For the CDR3, the DNA is TGTGCCAGCAGCGGAGACGATGGCACTGAAGCTTTCTTT. Its translation: CASSGDDGTEAFF. The chain uses TRBV9 and TRBJ1-1; D remains unclear. This CDR3 spans 13 amino acids. CDR1 SGDLS and CDR2 YYNGEE come from the germline V gene. V was clipped by 3 bases and J by 4 bases, with 10 bases between them. The complete variable domain, with remaining parts taken from reference TRBV9 and TRBJ1-1, reads DSGVTQTPKHLITATGQRVTLRCSPRSGDLSVYWYQQSLDQGLQFLIQYYNGEERAKGNILERFSAQQFPDLHSELNLSSLELGDSALYFCASSGDDGTEAFFGQGTRLTVV.

This clonotype was recorded at least ten times. This chain uses TRBV25-1 with TRBJ2-1; D perhaps matches TRBD1 (6 bases). The germline V gene has CDR1 MGHDK and CDR2 SYGVNS. The V end lost 8 bases, the J end lost 1 base, and 12 bases lay between the germline ends. This CDR3 spans 14 amino acids. In DNA form, the CDR3 reads TGTGCCAGCTCGGACAGAGGTTCCTACAATGAGCAGTTCTTC. Its translation is CASSDRGSYNEQFF.

This clonotype has only a few counts. The V and J genes are TRBV4-2 and TRBJ2-2; 8 bases line up with TRBD2. The CDR3 is made up of 16 amino acids. Trimming took 0 bases from V and 3 from J; bases not matched to a gene: 3. Germline lookup yields CDR1 LGHNA and CDR2 YNFKEQ. CDR3 nucleotide sequence: TGTGCCAGCAGCCAAGACGCCGGGGGGGACACCGGGGAGCTGTTTTTT. Protein product: CASSQDAGGDTGELFF.

This clonotype was seen more than once but under ten times. In DNA, the CDR3 is TGTGCCAGCAGCTTACCCACAGGGGGGAATGGCTACACCTTC. This sequence encodes CASSLPTGGNGYTF. V usage is TRBV7-2 and J usage is TRBJ1-2; TRBD1 matches at 8 bases. The CDR3 is 14 residues long. With V trimmed by 2 bases and J by 6 bases, 5 bases remained unmatched. Germline V gene lookup returns CDR1 SGHTA and CDR2 FQGNSA. The whole variable domain, filled in from reference TRBV7-2 and TRBJ1-2, reads GAGVSQSPSNKVTEKGKDVELRCDPISGHTALYWYRQSLGQGLEFLIYFQGNSAPDKSGLPSDRFSAERTGGSVSTLTIQRTQQEDSAVYLCASSLPTGGNGYTFGSGTRLTVV.

On this clonotype itself: Germline and junction disagree at one end, which may indicate a read error. CDR3 loop: CAGSNGAPGNYGYTF. The CDR3 DNA reads TGTGCCGGCAGTAACGGGGCCCCTGGTAACTATGGCTACACCTTC. This chain uses TRBV12-3 or TRBV12-4 with TRBJ1-2, with a possible D match to TRBD1 (5 bases). This CDR3 spans 15 amino acids.

The gene calls are TRBV5-5 and TRBJ2-7; D not certain. Looked up from germline, CDR1 is SGHKS and CDR2 is YYEKEE (reference sequence). V was shortened by 0 bases and J by 7 bases, with 11 bases between the two germline ends. The CDR3 extends over 13 amino acids. CDR3 residues: CASSLDTNNEQYF. CDR3 DNA sequence: TGTGCCAGCAGCTTGGACACAAACAATGAGCAGTACTTC. Full variable domain (missing parts from reference TRBV5-5 and TRBJ2-7): DAGVTQSPTHLIKTRGQQVTLRCSPISGHKSVSWYQQVLGQGPQFIFQYYEKEERGRGNFPDRFSARQFPNYSSELNVNALLLGDSALYLCASSLDTNNEQYFGPGTRLTVT.

CDR3 nucleotide sequence: TGCAACGTCGGGAAACGGGATCCTTCCGCGGGCCAGCCCCAGCATTTT. Amino acids: CNVGKRDPSAGQPQHF. This chain uses TRBV29-1 with TRBJ1-5; D remains unclear. CDR3 size: 16 residues. Germline loops: CDR1 SQVTM, CDR2 ANQGSEA.

In regard to this clonotype: This may be a read error: a much more frequent sequence differs by one nucleotide. This chain connects TRBV6-4 to TRBJ2-5; D could derive from TRBD1 or TRBD2 (6 bases each). Trimming pared 4 bases from V and 11 bases from J, leaving 20 bases between. This CDR3 is 14 amino acids long. CDR1 is MRHNA and CDR2 is SNTAGT in the germline V gene. CDR3 sequence (DNA): TGTGCCAGCAGTGCCATGGGGGGCGTCAATGAGCAGTACTTC. Translated: CASSAMGGVNEQYF.

There are many counts of this clonotype. The CDR3 is CASIAGNTDTQYF. The DNA for the CDR3 is TGTGCCAGCATAGCGGGGAACACAGATACGCAGTATTTT. The genes are TRBV2 and TRBJ2-3; 8 bases align to TRBD2. The length of the CDR3 is 13 residues. Germline values: CDR1 SNHLY, CDR2 FYNNEI. The V and J ends lost 7 bases and 2 bases, in that order; junction bases with no gene match: 2.

Note on this clonotype: With a much larger clone just one base away, this may be a read error. The rearrangement links TRBV10-2 to TRBJ2-3, with 7 bases fitting TRBD2. V was pared by 2 bases and J by 8 bases, with 7 bases of the junction left unmatched. Germline lookup yields CDR1 WSHSY and CDR2 SAAADI. CDR3 length: 14 residues. The CDR3 coding sequence is TGCGCCAGCAGTGAGGGACGGGGGAGGGGTACGCAGTATTTT. The encoded protein is CASSEGRGRGTQYF.

This clonotype was recorded a few times. V usage is TRBV7-3 and J usage is TRBJ1-1, with 7 bases fitting TRBD1. The V gene's germline CDR1 is SGHTA and CDR2 FQGTGA. V lost 4 bases, J lost 1 base, and 3 bases stayed unmatched. This CDR3 has 14 residues. CDR3 region: CASSSGQSNTEAFF. DNA of the CDR3: TGTGCCAGCAGCTCGGGACAGTCGAACACTGAAGCTTTCTTT.

To note about this clonotype: A read error is possible here, since a much larger clone lies one base away. The chain recombines TRBV7-2 with TRBJ2-1; D possibly corresponds to TRBD2 (6 bases). There are 15 residues in the CDR3. Trimming stripped 3 bases from V and 2 bases from J, with 11 bases between. CDR1 and CDR2 from the germline V gene are SGHTA and FQGNSA. The CDR3 protein is CASSFTGGAYNEQFF. The DNA of the CDR3 is TGTGCCAGCAGCTTTACTGGCGGGGCCTACAATGAGCAGTTCTTC.

This clonotype occurred many times. V gene TRBV10-3 combines with J gene TRBJ1-2; D is perhaps TRBD1 (6 bases). There are 17 residues in the CDR3. Looked up from germline, CDR1 is ENHRY and CDR2 is SYGVKD. The germline V and J ends were trimmed by 6 bases and 7 bases, with 27 bases remaining between them. The CDR3 here is CAISRDKSQPGSRGYTF. CDR3 DNA: TGTGCCATCAGCCGGGACAAATCACAACCCGGATCTCGTGGCTACACCTTC.

This clonotype turned up a few times. The chain recombines TRBV10-3 with TRBJ2-3; no definite D call. This CDR3 has 16 residues. Looked up from germline, CDR1 is ENHRY and CDR2 is SYGVKD. Trimming cost V 0 bases and J 0 bases, with 10 bases left between them. This CDR3 reads CAISESGAESTDTQYF. For the CDR3, the DNA is TGTGCCATCAGTGAGTCGGGCGCAGAGAGCACAGATACGCAGTATTTT.

This clonotype has just a few counts. The chain combines TRBV20-1 with TRBJ2-5, with D perhaps TRBD2 (7 bases). Trimming took off 1 base at V and 4 bases at J, with 16 bases between the two ends. This CDR3 is 15 amino acids long. From germline, CDR1 is DFQATT and CDR2 SNEGSKA (reference sequence). DNA of the CDR3: TGCAGTGCTAGAGCGGCGGGGGCCTACCCAGAGACCCAGTACTTC. This translates into CSARAAGAYPETQYF.

This clonotype was counted between two and nine times. The rearrangement links TRBV5-6 to TRBJ2-3; possibly TRBD1 for D (5 bases). V lost 4 bases and J lost 4, with 13 bases in between. The CDR3 is 14 amino acids. Germline-derived CDR1 and CDR2 are SGHDT and YYEEEE. CDR3 sequence (DNA): TGTGCCAGCAGCGCGACGGACAAGGCAGATACGCAGTATTTT. Protein sequence: CASSATDKADTQYF.

The chain employs TRBV5-1 and TRBJ1-2; D uncertain. Germline CDR1 SGHRS, CDR2 YFSETQ. V was trimmed by 0 bases and J by 5 bases, leaving 14 bases between them. CDR3 length equals 15 residues. The CDR3 nucleotides are TGCGCCAGCAGCTTGGCCCCCGCAGACGAGTATGGCTACACCTTC. Translation gives CASSLAPADEYGYTF.

As concerns this clonotype: A much larger clone lies a single base off, so this may be a read error. This chain links TRBV25-1 with TRBJ2-1, with TRBD1 matching over 10 bases. Germline trimming cut 8 bases from V and 11 bases from J; bases unmatched to any gene: 6. The CDR3 is 12 residues long. Germline lookup yields CDR1 MGHDK and CDR2 SYGVNS. The CDR3 bases are TGTGCCAGCTGGACAGGGGGTTCTCAGCAGTTCTTC. This codes for CASWTGGSQQFF.

This clonotype occurred a few times. CDR3 nucleotide sequence: TGTGCCAGCAGTGAATATGGGGGGGGTGTGAACACTGAAGCTTTCTTT. Protein: CASSEYGGGVNTEAFF. The chain joins TRBV25-1 to TRBJ1-1; TRBD1 is a possible D gene (5 bases). The CDR3 spans 16 residues. The V gene's germline CDR1 is MGHDK and CDR2 SYGVNS. V dropped 0 bases and J dropped 0 bases, with 11 bases sitting between them.

The chain is built from TRBV27 and TRBJ2-2; 8 bases fit TRBD1. CDR3 length: 15 residues. Per germline, CDR1 MNHEY and CDR2 SMNVEV (reference sequence). Germline trimming cut 10 bases from V and 6 bases from J; bases unmatched to any gene: 13. CDR3 coding DNA: TGTGCCACCGGGAGAGGACAGGGAGGTCCCGGGGAGCTGTTTTTT. The encoded protein is CATGRGQGGPGELFF.

The V and J genes are TRBV13 and TRBJ2-5, with a weak D call TRBD2 (6 bases). The DNA matches TRBJ2-7 better at its end, which makes the J call doubtful. Germline V gives CDR1 PRHDT, CDR2 FYEKMQ (reference sequence). There are 15 residues in the CDR3. In nucleotides, the CDR3 is TGTGCCAGCAGCTTAGGCGGGGGTTCAGCCTACGAGCAGTACTTC. This sequence encodes CASSLGGGSAYEQYF.

The chain combines TRBV6-6 with TRBJ1-1; 10 positions match TRBD1. The ends lost 6 bases at V and 5 bases at J; junction bases unmatched: 9. Germline lookup yields CDR1 MNHNY and CDR2 SVGAGI (reference sequence). The CDR3 extends over 15 amino acids. CDR3 DNA: TGTGCCAGCAGGTCCGACAGGGGGCGCGGGACTGAAGCTTTCTTT. This codes for CASRSDRGRGTEAFF.

This clonotype was seen only a few times. The chain combines TRBV6-5 with TRBJ2-1; possible D gene TRBD2, 6 bases. Between the trimmed V and J ends, which lost 0 bases and 4 bases, there was a span of 10 bases. The CDR3 loop spans 15 amino acids. The germline CDR1 and CDR2 sequences are MNHEY and SVGAGI. CDR3: CASSYSEGGYNEQFF. CDR3 nucleotide sequence: TGTGCCAGCAGTTACTCGGAGGGTGGGTACAATGAGCAGTTCTTC.

This clonotype was seen a few times. This chain joins TRBV4-1 and TRBJ1-1; no definite D call. Trimming removed 0 bases at V and 4 bases at J, with 12 bases between. The length of the CDR3 is 15 residues. Germline CDR1 reads MGHRA; CDR2 reads YSYEKL. The CDR3 sequence is CASSQDWVESTEAFF. The CDR3 DNA reads as TGCGCCAGCAGCCAAGATTGGGTTGAGAGCACTGAAGCTTTCTTT.

This clonotype was observed once. In DNA form, the CDR3 reads TGTGCCAGCAGCTTATCAGGGGCTTCTAACTATGGCTACACCTTC. Translating gives CASSLSGASNYGYTF. The V and J genes are TRBV7-3 and TRBJ1-2; D is possibly TRBD1 (6 bases). Trimming took 2 bases from V and 0 from J, leaving 10 bases between them. This CDR3 has 15 amino acids. Germline V gene sequence: CDR1 SGHTA, CDR2 FQGTGA.

The genes are TRBV6-2 or TRBV6-3 and TRBJ2-5; 9 nucleotides match TRBD2. The CDR3 runs 17 residues. Looked up from germline, CDR1 is MNHEY and CDR2 is SVGEGT. V was clipped by 0 bases and J by 11 bases; unmatched bases: 16. Here the CDR3 reads CASSYSPAGGVYNEQYF. The CDR3 nucleotides are TGTGCCAGCAGTTACTCCCCGGCGGGGGGGGTATACAATGAGCAGTACTTC.

This rearrangement joins TRBV6-2 or TRBV6-3 to TRBJ2-1; a weak D match, TRBD1 (5 bases). The CDR3 runs 13 residues. CDR1 is MNHEY, CDR2 SVGEGT, per germline. Trimming cost V 8 bases and J 10 bases, with 18 bases left between them. The CDR3, as DNA: TGTGCCAGCCGACAGACGACCCACTACGAGCAGTTCTTC. Translated: CASRQTTHYEQFF.

The chain employs TRBV12-3 or TRBV12-4 and TRBJ2-1, with 14 nucleotides matching TRBD2. The last part of the DNA fits TRBJ2-7 better; the J call may be wrong. The CDR3 extends over 17 amino acids. Written as DNA, the CDR3 is TGTGCCAGCAGTTTCGGGACTAGCGGGGGTTCCTACAATGAGCAGTACTTC. Amino acids: CASSFGTSGGSYNEQYF.

This clonotype was observed a few times. The junction departs from the called germline gene at one end, perhaps through a read error. The chain combines TRBV7-9 with TRBJ2-3; TRBD2 matches 7 bases. Per germline, CDR1 SEHNR and CDR2 FQNEAQ (reference sequence). The CDR3 spans 14 residues. The CDR3 bases are TGTACCAGCAGCTCTAGGGACTACACAGATACGCAGTATTTT. As protein: CTSSSRDYTDTQYF.